The present T cell receptor (beta chain) was sequenced within a study of cytomegalovirus exposure and HLA in healthy donors. PCR used 60 Vbeta primers and 13 Jbeta primers. Here immunoSEQ multiplex PCR was the method, and the copy in TCRdb shows in-frame clones only, minus some. The sample shows roughly 150,000 clones, 82% of them seen only once. Study-level findings and limits: A further, later analysis showed that HLA-associated TCR beta chains (compared with equally common others) were more clonally expanded. Across donors, most TCRs were seen rarely, yet some public ones were widespread.

This CDR3 region has 16 residues. V lost 4 bases to trimming and J lost 9 bases; unmatched junction nucleotides: 13. Per the germline V gene, CDR1 is SGHRS and CDR2 is YFSETQ. This clone was found once. Its target is not known. The chain has TRBV5-1 and TRBJ2-1, with 10 nucleotides matching TRBD2. This receptor was taken from a woman aged 45-65 years in good health and CMV-seropositive. The sample comprised PBMCs. For the CDR3, the DNA is TGCGCCAGCAGCCCCGGCCGGAAACTAGCGGGGTTTGAGCAGTTCTTC. The encoded protein is CASSPGRKLAGFEQFF.